The 12 T cell receptor beta chains below come from one sample, sequenced in a study of CD8 T cells in Susac syndrome. With random hexamers, about 0.5 to 1 ug RNA was reverse transcribed. MiXCR was run by TCRdb on the immunoSEQ multiplex PCR reads, yielding one entry per CDR3 protein. This sample carries approximately 230,000 distinct CDR3 sequences, around 93% of them seen once, and the ten largest clones take about 0.07%. Sequenced input: CD4+ T cells from PBMCs. Receptor source: a human donor with multiple sclerosis.

The V call is TRBV21-1, the J call TRBJ2-1; the DNA was not compared with TRBD2, the D call given in the table. TRBV21-1 is deemed a pseudogene. The CDR3 has 18 amino acids. For the CDR3, the DNA is TGTGCCAGCAGCAAAGCGCTTTTGAGGGTCGGGTCCTACAATGAGCAGTTCTTC. It translates to CASSKALLRVGSYNEQFF.

This clonotype was picked up one time. This chain uses TRBV4-1 with TRBJ1-2; D is ambiguous. V was pared by 0 bases and J by 7 bases, with 15 bases between. The CDR3 spans 15 residues. The V gene's germline CDR1 is MGHRA and CDR2 YSYEKL. The CDR3 region is CASSQDRRPSGGYTF. Written as DNA, the CDR3 is TGCGCCAGCAGCCAAGACCGGAGGCCCTCTGGTGGCTACACCTTC.

The V gene is TRBV19, the J gene TRBJ1-2; D unresolved. Germline V gives CDR1 LNHDA, CDR2 SQIVND (reference sequence). This CDR3 is 15 amino acids long. V gave up 3 bases and J gave up 6 bases, with 17 bases separating them. The CDR3 sequence: CASSITRATIHGYTF. The CDR3 DNA reads as TGTGCCAGTAGTATTACGAGGGCTACTATCCATGGCTACACCTTC.

The chain employs TRBV18 and TRBJ2-7, with 11 bases that match TRBD1. The CDR3 runs 15 residues. After removal of 4 bases from V and 3 bases from J, the junction contained 5 bases not matched to a gene. Germline CDR1 KGHSH, CDR2 LQKENI. In DNA form, the CDR3 reads TGTGCCAGCTCACAAGCCGGGACAGGGGGCTACGAGCAGTACTTC. It translates to CASSQAGTGGYEQYF.

The V and J genes are TRBV6-6 and TRBJ2-3; D unresolved. Germline CDR1 MNHNY, CDR2 SVGAGI (reference sequence). The CDR3 is 15 amino acids. The ends were cut back, 0 bases at V and 6 bases at J, with 13 bases in the middle. This CDR3 is CASSYSTPNQDTQYF. The CDR3 nucleotides are TGTGCCAGCAGTTACTCGACACCCAATCAGGATACGCAGTATTTT.

V gene TRBV21-1 combines with J gene TRBJ2-6. TRBV21-1 is a pseudogene segment. The CDR3 loop spans 15 amino acids. Here the CDR3 DNA reads TGTGCCAGCAGACGACCCTTCCTGGAGGCCAACGTCCTGACTTTC. Its translation: CASRRPFLEANVLTF.

The chain couples TRBV9 to TRBJ1-2, with D unresolved. In germline, CDR1 is SGDLS, CDR2 YYNGEE. V dropped 0 bases and J dropped 4 bases, with 10 bases sitting between them. The CDR3 has 14 amino acids. The CDR3 DNA is TGTGCCAGCAGCGTAGTACCAGCTGGCTATGGCTACACCTTC. Encoded protein: CASSVVPAGYGYTF.

This chain links TRBV24-1 with TRBJ1-5; TRBD1 agrees at 10 bases. The germline V gene encodes CDR1 KGHDR and CDR2 SFDVKD. The trim removed 4 bases at V and 5 bases at J, leaving 4 bases unmatched. The CDR3 contains 15 residues. The CDR3 protein is CATSDRDRGDQPQHF. CDR3 coding DNA: TGTGCCACCAGTGACCGGGACAGGGGAGATCAGCCCCAGCATTTT.

This clonotype was seen only once. This chain connects TRBV15 to TRBJ2-7; possibly TRBD2 for D (5 bases). V was pared by 3 bases and J by 5 bases, with 17 bases between. CDR1 is LNHNV and CDR2 is YYDKDF in the germline V gene (reference sequence). The CDR3 is made up of 15 amino acids. CDR3 sequence reads: CATSSGGRQAHEQYF. Written as DNA, the CDR3 is TGTGCCACCAGCAGTGGAGGCAGACAAGCCCACGAGCAGTACTTC.

The rearrangement links TRBV30 to TRBJ2-5, with D maybe TRBD2 (5 bases). CDR3 length: 14 amino acids. Germline-derived CDR1 and CDR2 are GTSNPN and SVGIG (reference sequence). V lost 0 bases to trimming and J lost 3 bases, with 11 bases between them. CDR3 nucleotide sequence: TGTGCCTGGAGTGTGGGTCTAGCTGAAGAGACCCAGTACTTC. Translating it yields CAWSVGLAEETQYF. The full variable domain, its missing parts supplied by reference TRBV30 and TRBJ2-5, is SQTIHQWPATLVQPVGSPLSLECTVEGTSNPNLYWYRQAAGRGLQLLFYSVGIGQISSEVPQNLSASRPQDRQFILSSKKLLLSDSGFYLCAWSVGLAEETQYFGPGTRLLVL.

This rearrangement joins TRBV29-1 to TRBJ1-2; 8 bases line up with TRBD1. This CDR3 is built from 13 residues. J was trimmed by 8 bases and V by 7 bases; bases with no gene match: 12. CDR1 is SQVTM and CDR2 is ANQGSEA in the germline V gene. The CDR3 DNA sequence: TGCAGCGCCCCCCCGGACCCAGGGGGCGGCTACACCTTC. It specifies CSAPPDPGGGYTF.

The genes are TRBV12-3 or TRBV12-4 and TRBJ2-2; maybe TRBD1 (6 bases). V was cut by 3 bases and J by 7 bases, with 15 bases left in between. The CDR3 runs 15 residues. CDR3 nucleotide sequence: TGTGCCAGCAGTTTGCACAGGGCGCAATTCGGGGAGCTGTTTTTT. Translating gives CASSLHRAQFGELFF.